Presented here are 8 T cell receptor beta chains from one specimen sequenced in a study of CD8+CD57+ T cells in acquired aplastic anemia. It was patients with CD8+CD57+ cell expansion by flow cytometry who were chosen for sequencing. Genomic DNA served as template for TCR beta VDJ and CDR3 profiling. TCRdb recomputed calls from the reads with MiXCR, one row per CDR3 protein. The table has fewer than 80,000 distinct CDR3 sequences, roughly two thirds seen once; the top ten hold 65% to 85%. Sequenced material: sorted CD4+, CD8+, or CD8+CD57+ T cells (not recorded which) from PBMCs. These receptors all stem from a human donor with aplastic anemia.

The V gene is TRBV12-3 or TRBV12-4, the J gene TRBJ1-6; TRBD1 is a possible D gene (5 bases). V lost 3 bases and J lost 10, with 13 bases in between. The CDR3 has 14 amino acids. In DNA form, the CDR3 reads TGTGCCAGCAGTTTGTACGGGGGGGGATCACCCCTCCACTTT. Translation: CASSLYGGGSPLHF.

The rearrangement uses TRBV15 and TRBJ1-4; no reliable D call. CDR1 is LNHNV, CDR2 YYDKDF, per germline (reference sequence). The CDR3 runs to 15 residues. V lost 5 bases and J 4 bases, leaving 14 bases between the germline ends. The CDR3 DNA reads TGTGCCACCAGCCCCAGCCCGGGCAGTAATGAAAAACTGTTTTTT. It codes for CATSPSPGSNEKLFF.

CDR3 protein: CASSLAGGGNQPQHF. DNA for the CDR3: TGTGCCAGCAGCTTAGCGGGCGGAGGCAATCAGCCCCAGCATTTT. The chain uses TRBV7-8 and TRBJ1-5; unclear D gene. Trimming left V 0 bases short and J 2 bases short, with 8 bases between. This CDR3 contains 15 residues. The germline V gene has CDR1 SGHVS and CDR2 FQNEAQ.

The genes are TRBV12-3 or TRBV12-4 and TRBJ2-1; maybe TRBD1 (5 bases). Trimming took 3 bases from V and 8 from J, leaving 14 bases between them. The CDR3 spans 14 residues. The CDR3 DNA reads as TGTGCCAGCAGTTTCATAGGGGTAAGGGATGAGCAGTTCTTC. This translates into CASSFIGVRDEQFF.

V is TRBV5-8 and J is TRBJ1-1, with TRBD1 as a possible D gene (5 bases). The CDR3 consists of 13 residues. The germline CDR1 and CDR2 sequences are SGHTS and YDEGEE. Trimming cost V 4 bases and J 0 bases, with 7 bases left between them. Here the CDR3 reads CASSVQVNTEAFF. As DNA, the CDR3 is TGTGCCAGCAGCGTACAGGTGAACACTGAAGCTTTCTTT.

The genes are TRBV7-8 and TRBJ1-6; 9 bases are a match to TRBD1. From germline, CDR1 is SGHVS and CDR2 FQNEAQ. The CDR3 length is 13 residues. V dropped 5 bases and J dropped 11; count of bases not matched to a gene: 4. CDR3 nucleotide sequence: TGTGCCAGCAGCATGGGACAGGGACCACCCCTCCACTTT. This codes for CASSMGQGPPLHF.

This clonotype has just a few counts. The V and J genes are TRBV7-9 and TRBJ2-1; D perhaps matches TRBD2 (6 bases). CDR3 size: 13 residues. From germline, CDR1 is SEHNR and CDR2 FQNEAQ (reference sequence). V lost 1 base to trimming and J lost 15 bases, with 16 bases between them. This chain's CDR3 is CASSLGGTSLTFF. DNA of the CDR3: TGTGCCAGCAGCTTAGGAGGTACTAGCCTGACGTTCTTC.

This sequence joins TRBV5-1 and TRBJ2-7, with D perhaps matching TRBD1 (6 bases). Per germline, CDR1 SGHRS and CDR2 YFSETQ. This CDR3 has 14 residues. Trimming took off 0 bases at V and 4 bases at J, with 11 bases between the two ends. CDR3 sequence (DNA): TGCGCCAGCAGCTTGGGAACAGGGCCGTACGAGCAGTACTTC. This sequence encodes CASSLGTGPYEQYF.